The clone carrying this TCR beta chain was recorded at least ten times. Germline V gene lookup returns CDR1 MDHEN and CDR2 SYDVKM. The CDR3 runs 15 residues. The ends were cut back, 5 bases at V and 3 bases at J, with 17 bases in the middle. This sample is drawn from a study of T cells in Graves' hyperthyroidism and ophthalmopathy. Study background: The authors collected peripheral blood at initial diagnosis, before any treatment.

There were TCR beta CDR3 regions amplified from RNA transcripts. When the TCR CDR3 underwent first-round RT-PCR, the HTBI primer set was used. A single record per CDR3 protein comes from TCRdb applying MiXCR to the multiplex PCR reads. This table holds hundreds of thousands of distinct CDR3 sequences, around 19% found once. This clonotype originated in a man in his forties with Graves' hyperthyroidism. The chain is built from TRBV28 and TRBJ2-7, with D unresolved. The specimen was blood. The CDR3 loop is CASSKRRPRGYEQYF. The CDR3 region has the DNA TGTGCCAGCAGTAAACGACGCCCGAGAGGCTACGAGCAGTACTTC. Drawing the rest from reference TRBV28 and TRBJ2-7, the complete variable domain is DVKVTQSSRYLVKRTGEKVFLECVQDMDHENMFWYRQDPGLGLRLIYFSYDVKMKEKGDIPEGYSVSREKKERFSLILESASTNQTSMYLCASSKRRPRGYEQYFGPGTRLTVT.